The TCR beta chain described here comes from a study of T cell responses to AZD1222 COVID-19 vaccine. The table came from immunoSEQ multiplex PCR; TCRdb's copy has only in-frame clones and leaves some out. The top ten clones hold approximately 4.2% of a sample with 90,000 to 150,000 clones, approximately 93% of them seen once. The source of this sequence is an adult in good health. The sequencing here drew on peripheral blood, taken on day 0 of AZD1222 vaccination.

CDR3 in amino acids: CASSLAVGQGGGYTF. The CDR3, as DNA: TGCGCCAGCAGCTTGGCCGTGGGACAGGGCGGCGGCTACACCTTC. The chain has TRBV5-1 and TRBJ1-2; the match to TRBD1 covers 9 bases. J lost 8 bases, V lost 0 bases, and 8 bases had no gene match. The CDR3 has 15 residues. CDR1 SGHRS and CDR2 YFSETQ come from the germline V gene.